This TCR beta chain was identified during a study of shared clonotypes between healthy human individuals. Study results and caveats: The study's rarefaction showed incomplete sorted-subset sequencing despite large depth. Naive subsets tended to show greater estimated richness than memory subsets. Sampling involved blood alone; tissue repertoires likely differ.

Only in-frame clones appear in the TCRdb table, and some are missing; sequencing was by immunoSEQ multiplex PCR. This table has approximately 1.4 million clones, 95% to 99% appearing once. To note about this clone: The antigen is undetermined.

The donor population consisted of healthy HIV-negative adults with no recent acute infections or vaccinations. What was sequenced was naive CD4+ T cells sorted from blood. The subset: CD45RA+ positively selected. This TCR was sampled from a man aged 25-45 years in good health.

Here the CDR3 reads CASTGTNYGYTF. The CDR3 DNA is TGTGCCAGCACGGGGACTAACTATGGCTACACCTTC. The chain uses TRBV5-6 and TRBJ1-2; no reliable D call. Germline lookup yields CDR1 SGHDT and CDR2 YYEEEE. V lost 6 bases and J 0 bases, leaving 6 bases between the germline ends. CDR3 length equals 12 residues.